This T cell receptor beta chain was recovered during a study of blood T cell repertoires in COVID-19. Per the original data handling: The authors estimated nucleated cell counts from reference gene primer amplification. Repertoires were generated with immunoSEQ multiplex PCR, while TCRdb's copy carries only in-frame clones and drops some. V, J and clone size reflect that table, while D and trimming were determined from the DNA. The sample contains some 220,000 clones, roughly 82% of which appear only once. V lost 1 base to trimming and J lost 5 bases, with 14 bases between them. The germline CDR1 and CDR2 sequences are SGHAT and FQNNGV. The CDR3 consists of 15 residues.

The sequenced material came from peripheral blood. This sequence joins TRBV11-2 and TRBJ2-5; tentatively, D is TRBD2 (5 bases). The TCR was taken from a man in his fifties or sixties with active or convalescent COVID-19. The CDR3: CASSLVGNGEETQYF. Written as DNA, the CDR3 is TGTGCCAGCAGCTTAGTAGGGAACGGGGAGGAGACCCAGTACTTC. Filled out from reference TRBV11-2 and TRBJ2-5, the complete variable domain reads EAGVAQSPRYKIIEKRQSVAFWCNPISGHATLYWYQQILGQGPKLLIQFQNNGVVDDSQLPKDRFSAERLKGVDSTLKIQPAKLEDSAVYLCASSLVGNGEETQYFGPGTRLLVL.